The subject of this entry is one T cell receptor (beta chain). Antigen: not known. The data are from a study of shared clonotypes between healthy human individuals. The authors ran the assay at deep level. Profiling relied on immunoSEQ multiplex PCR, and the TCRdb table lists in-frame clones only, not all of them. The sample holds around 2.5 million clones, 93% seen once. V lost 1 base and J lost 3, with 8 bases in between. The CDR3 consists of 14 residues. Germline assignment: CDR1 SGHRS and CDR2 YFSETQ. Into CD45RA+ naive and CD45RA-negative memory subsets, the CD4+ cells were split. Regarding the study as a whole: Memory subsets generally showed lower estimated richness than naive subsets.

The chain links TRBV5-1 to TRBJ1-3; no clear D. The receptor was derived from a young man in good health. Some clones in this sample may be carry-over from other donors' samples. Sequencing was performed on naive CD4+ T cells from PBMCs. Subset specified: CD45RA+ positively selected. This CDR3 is CASSLSPYGNTIYF. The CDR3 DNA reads TGCGCCAGCAGCTTGTCCCCGTATGGAAACACCATATATTTT.